The 23 T cell receptor beta chains in this list originate from one sample, sequenced in a study of blood T cell repertoires in COVID-19. Some clones are missing from TCRdb's copy, which holds only in-frame ones; the method was immunoSEQ multiplex PCR. The sample lists tens of thousands of clones, roughly 80% occurring once. The sample comprised peripheral blood. The source is a woman older than 75 with acute or convalescent COVID-19.

J is TRBJ2-2 and V is TRBV7-2; weak D call: TRBD1 (6 bases). V was pared by 1 base and J by 5 bases, with 11 bases between. This CDR3 is built from 15 residues. Germline V gene data show CDR1 as SGHTA and CDR2 as FQGNSA. CDR3: CASSLDRARTGELFF. In DNA form, the CDR3 reads TGTGCCAGCAGCTTAGACAGGGCAAGGACCGGGGAGCTGTTTTTT.

The CDR3: CALQNGRLSSGANVLTF. DNA for the CDR3: TGTGCCCTACAGAACGGCAGGTTGAGTTCTGGGGCCAACGTCCTGACTTTC. The chain has TRBV30 and TRBJ2-6; D is uncertain. Deletions cut 8 bases from V and 1 base from J, with 21 bases between. This CDR3 is 17 amino acids long. Per the germline V gene, CDR1 is GTSNPN and CDR2 is SVGIG (reference sequence). The whole variable domain, filled in from reference TRBV30 and TRBJ2-6, reads SQTIHQWPATLVQPVGSPLSLECTVEGTSNPNLYWYRQAAGRGLQLLFYSVGIGQISSEVPQNLSASRPQDRQFILSSKKLLLSDSGFYLCALQNGRLSSGANVLTFGAGSRLTVL.

The chain combines TRBV12-3 or TRBV12-4 with TRBJ2-1; D remains ambiguous. The CDR3 is 13 amino acids. The ends were cut back, 1 base at V and 5 bases at J, with 6 bases in the middle. In DNA, the CDR3 is TGTGCCAGCAGTTTAGTACGAGACAATGAGCAGTTCTTC. This codes for CASSLVRDNEQFF.

The genes are TRBV5-8 and TRBJ1-6; 10 bases are a match to TRBD1. CDR1 is SGHTS and CDR2 is YDEGEE in the germline V gene. This CDR3 region has 16 residues. V lost 2 bases, J lost 6 bases, and 5 bases stayed unmatched. The CDR3: CASSFKGQGSNSPLHF. The DNA of the CDR3 is TGTGCCAGCAGCTTTAAGGGACAGGGGTCTAATTCACCCCTCCACTTT.

The rearrangement joins TRBV27 to TRBJ1-6; D may be TRBD1 (6 bases). In germline, CDR1 is MNHEY, CDR2 SMNVEV (reference sequence). Trimming removed 8 bases from V and 7 bases from J, with 15 bases in between. This CDR3 is built from 14 residues. The chain's CDR3 is CASAEQGRNSPLHF. CDR3 in DNA: TGTGCCAGCGCCGAACAGGGCCGAAATTCACCCCTCCACTTT.

V and J are TRBV4-1 and TRBJ2-2, with 8 bases lining up with TRBD2. Germline CDR1 reads MGHRA; CDR2 reads YSYEKL. CDR3 length: 18 amino acids. V lost 4 bases to trimming and J lost 2 bases; unmatched junction nucleotides: 12. The DNA for the CDR3 is TGCGCCAGCAGCCCAGGATGGGTAGCGGGGCCCAACACCGGGGAGCTGTTTTTT. Protein: CASSPGWVAGPNTGELFF.

This clone was found a few times. V usage is TRBV5-8 and J usage is TRBJ1-1, with TRBD1 identical over 7 bases. In germline, CDR1 is SGHTS, CDR2 YDEGEE. The CDR3 spans 15 residues. V was pared by 0 bases and J by 1 base, with 3 bases of the junction left unmatched. The CDR3 sequence is CASSLEGTANTEAFF. The CDR3 DNA reads as TGTGCCAGCAGCTTGGAGGGGACAGCGAACACTGAAGCTTTCTTT.

This chain joins TRBV29-1 and TRBJ2-1; 8 bases are a match to TRBD1. The CDR3 runs to 15 residues. The germline gives CDR1 SQVTM, CDR2 ANQGSEA. With 7 bases clipped from V and 4 bases from J, the junction kept 12 bases outside the gene matches. The CDR3, as DNA: TGCAGCGCCTCCGGGACAGGACGCATTTACAATGAGCAGTTCTTC. It yields the protein CSASGTGRIYNEQFF.

As concerns this clone: At one boundary the junction diverges from the germline segment, which might be a read error. The V and J genes are TRBV3-1 (or the pseudogene TRBV3-2) and TRBJ2-3; 7 nucleotides line up with TRBD1. The CDR3 consists of 15 residues. In germline, CDR1 is LGHDT, CDR2 YNNKEL (reference sequence). CDR3 sequence: CASSQGHRGTDTQYF. In DNA, the CDR3 is TGTGCCAGCAGCCAAGGTCACAGGGGCACGGATACGCAGTATTTT.

The chain combines TRBV7-9 with TRBJ2-3; D is possibly TRBD2 (5 bases). CDR3 length: 11 residues. Looked up from germline, CDR1 is SEHNR and CDR2 is FQNEAQ (reference sequence). The V end lost 6 bases, the J end lost 15 bases, and 16 bases lay between the germline ends. The DNA of the CDR3 is TGTGCCAGCAGTCCTCAATCGACTATTTATTTT. It is translated as CASSPQSTIYF.

This clone was observed a few times. The chain is built from TRBV6-5 and TRBJ1-4; D possibly corresponds to TRBD1 (5 bases). V was trimmed by 5 bases and J by 4 bases, leaving 11 bases between them. This CDR3 is built from 14 residues. Germline V CDR1 and CDR2: MNHEY, SVGAGI. The CDR3 spells CASSRDFFNEKLFF. CDR3 nucleotides: TGTGCCAGCAGTCGGGACTTTTTTAATGAAAAACTGTTTTTT.

The rearrangement joins TRBV21-1 to TRBJ2-5; TRBD1, the table's D call, was not compared with the DNA. TRBV21-1 represents a pseudogene. The CDR3 spans 16 residues. CDR3 protein: CASSATHRGLWETQYF. CDR3 sequence (DNA): TGTGCCAGCAGCGCAACCCACAGGGGGCTCTGGGAGACCCAGTACTTC.

The chain recombines TRBV19 with TRBJ1-2, with TRBD1 matching over 8 bases. The J segment lost 8 bases and the V segment lost 3 bases, leaving 14 bases of the junction unmatched. There are 16 residues in the CDR3. CDR1 and CDR2 from the germline V gene are LNHDA and SQIVND (reference sequence). The CDR3 sequence is CASSIGTAQGAEGYTF. In nucleotides, the CDR3 is TGTGCCAGTAGTATCGGAACCGCCCAGGGGGCGGAAGGCTACACCTTC. Combining the CDR3 with reference TRBV19 and TRBJ1-2 gives the whole variable domain DGGITQSPKYLFRKEGQNVTLSCEQNLNHDAMYWYRQDPGQGLRLIYYSQIVNDFQKGDIAEGYSVSREKKESFPLTVTSAQKNPTAFYLCASSIGTAQGAEGYTFGSGTRLTVV.

The V and J genes are TRBV6-6 and TRBJ1-5; D may be TRBD1 (5 bases). The CDR3 consists of 15 residues. The V end was cut by 7 bases, the J end by 1 base, with 14 bases between. In germline, CDR1 is MNHNY, CDR2 SVGAGI (reference sequence). The CDR3 region is CASTFDSLSNQPQHF. CDR3 sequence (DNA): TGTGCCAGCACCTTTGACAGCCTGAGCAATCAGCCCCAGCATTTT.

The rearrangement joins TRBV6-6 to TRBJ1-1; TRBD1 might be the D (6 bases). Germline CDR1 and CDR2: MNHNY and SVGAGI (reference sequence). V was clipped by 2 bases and J by 9 bases, with 13 bases between them. CDR3 length: 13 residues. CDR3 nucleotide sequence: TGTGCCAGCAGTTACGGCCAGGACAGCCAAGCTTTCTTT. Encoded protein: CASSYGQDSQAFF.

This chain links TRBV5-4 with TRBJ2-7, with D possibly matching TRBD1 (6 bases). The CDR3 has 13 amino acids. Germline lookup yields CDR1 SGHNT and CDR2 YYREEE (reference sequence). Trimming took 4 bases from V and 2 from J, leaving 10 bases between them. The CDR3, as DNA: TGTGCCAGCAGCCCCTGGGACACCTACGAGCAGTACTTC. Protein product: CASSPWDTYEQYF.

This clone showed up just a few times. The chain employs TRBV7-9 and TRBJ1-5; TRBD1 matches at 7 bases. Germline V CDR1 and CDR2: SEHNR, FQNEAQ (reference sequence). V lost 6 bases and J lost 7; bases outside the gene matches: 3. The CDR3 has 12 residues. The CDR3 nucleotides read TGTGCCAGCAGTACAGGGGACCAGCCCCAGCATTTT. The encoded protein is CASSTGDQPQHF.

This clone was observed a handful of times. The chain carries TRBV11-2 and TRBJ1-1, with TRBD1 matching over 7 bases. CDR3 length: 13 residues. Germline V lookup: CDR1 SGHAT, CDR2 FQNNGV. Trimming at V came to 4 bases and at J to 5 bases, leaving 4 bases not matched to a gene. CDR3: CASSSGTATEAFF. The DNA of the CDR3 is TGTGCCAGCAGCTCCGGGACAGCTACTGAAGCTTTCTTT.

This chain joins TRBV19 and TRBJ2-7, with 7 nucleotides matching TRBD1. The CDR3 is made up of 14 amino acids. V was pared by 5 bases and J by 6 bases, with 10 bases of the junction left unmatched. Germline CDR1 reads LNHDA; CDR2 reads SQIVND (reference sequence). CDR3 nucleotides: TGTGCCAGTAGTCCACGACAGGGCCCCCGCGAGCAGTACTTC. Its translation is CASSPRQGPREQYF.

The rearrangement links TRBV19 to TRBJ2-1, with 11 bases identical to TRBD2. Germline V gene data show CDR1 as LNHDA and CDR2 as SQIVND (reference sequence). The CDR3 contains 16 residues. Trimming cost V 4 bases and J 2 bases; bases outside gene matches: 4. The CDR3 is CASSTRTSGPYNEQFF. In DNA, the CDR3 is TGTGCCAGTAGTACCCGGACTAGCGGGCCCTACAATGAGCAGTTCTTC.

This clone was seen just once. The chain employs TRBV14 and TRBJ1-4, with TRBD1 matching 8 bases. Germline trimming cut 0 bases from V and 7 bases from J; bases unmatched to any gene: 7. The CDR3 length is 16 residues. In germline, CDR1 is SGHDN, CDR2 FVKESK. Written as DNA, the CDR3 is TGTGCCAGCAGCCAAGATGTGGCAGGGGGCGGTGAAAAACTGTTTTTT. Its translation is CASSQDVAGGGEKLFF.

In DNA form, the CDR3 reads TGTGCCAGCAGCTTTTCTAGCGGGAGTACAGATACGCAGTATTTT. It specifies CASSFSSGSTDTQYF. The chain carries TRBV7-6 and TRBJ2-3; 10 nucleotides line up with TRBD2. The V gene end was trimmed by 3 bases and the J gene end by 3 bases; junction bases not matched to a gene: 3. Germline loops: CDR1 SGHVS, CDR2 FNYEAQ. This CDR3 has 15 residues.

The V call is TRBV29-1, the J call TRBJ2-4, with no clear D. This CDR3 is 12 amino acids long. The germline gives CDR1 SQVTM, CDR2 ANQGSEA. V shed 3 bases and J shed 6 bases, with 9 bases lying between them. CDR3 sequence reads: CSVEAPLNIQYF. The CDR3 coding sequence is TGCAGCGTTGAGGCCCCTCTAAACATTCAGTACTTC.